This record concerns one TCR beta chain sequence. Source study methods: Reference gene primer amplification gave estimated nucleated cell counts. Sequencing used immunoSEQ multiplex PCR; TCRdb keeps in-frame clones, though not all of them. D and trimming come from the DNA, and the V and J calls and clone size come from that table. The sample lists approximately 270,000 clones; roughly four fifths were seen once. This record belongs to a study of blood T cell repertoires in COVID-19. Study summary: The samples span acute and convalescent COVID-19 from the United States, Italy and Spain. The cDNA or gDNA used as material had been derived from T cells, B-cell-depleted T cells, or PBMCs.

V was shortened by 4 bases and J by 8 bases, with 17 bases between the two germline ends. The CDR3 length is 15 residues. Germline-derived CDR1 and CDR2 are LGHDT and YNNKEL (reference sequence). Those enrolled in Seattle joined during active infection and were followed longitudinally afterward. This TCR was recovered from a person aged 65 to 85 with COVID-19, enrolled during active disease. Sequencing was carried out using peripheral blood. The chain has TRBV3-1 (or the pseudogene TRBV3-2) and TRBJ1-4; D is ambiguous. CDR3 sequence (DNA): TGTGCCAGCAGCCCCTCCTCAGGAGGTGAAGAAAAACTGTTTTTT. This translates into CASSPSSGGEEKLFF.